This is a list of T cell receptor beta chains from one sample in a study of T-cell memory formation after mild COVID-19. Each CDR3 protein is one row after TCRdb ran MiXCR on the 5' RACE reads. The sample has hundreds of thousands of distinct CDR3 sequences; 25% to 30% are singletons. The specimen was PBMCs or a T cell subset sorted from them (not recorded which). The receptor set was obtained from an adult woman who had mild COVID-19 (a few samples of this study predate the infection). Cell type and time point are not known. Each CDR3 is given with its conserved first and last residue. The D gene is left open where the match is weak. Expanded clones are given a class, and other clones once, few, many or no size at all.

CDR3 DNA: TGTGCCAGCACCGGGAGAGTGAGCGGCTACACCTTC
CDR3 protein: CASTGRVSGYTF
clone size: .
D gene: .
J gene: TRBJ1-2
V gene: TRBV28

CDR3 DNA: TGCAGTGCTAGAGATCCCATTAGCGGGAGGATTTACAATGAGCAGTTCTTC
CDR3 protein: CSARDPISGRIYNEQFF
clone size: few
D gene: TRBD2
J gene: TRBJ2-1
V gene: TRBV20-1

CDR3 DNA: TGTGCCAGCGGCAAGGGACAGGGATTCTTGTACTCTGGGGCCAACGTCCTGACTTTC
CDR3 protein: CASGKGQGFLYSGANVLTF
clone size: .
D gene: TRBD1
J gene: TRBJ2-6
V gene: TRBV5-5

CDR3 DNA: TGTGCCAGCAGCTTCCGTGGAGAAGATGCCAAAAACATTCAGTACTTC
CDR3 protein: CASSFRGEDAKNIQYF
clone size: .
D gene: .
J gene: TRBJ2-4
V gene: TRBV7-2

CDR3 DNA: TGTGCCAGCACTAGCGGGATTCGAGACAATGAGCAGTTCTTC
CDR3 protein: CASTSGIRDNEQFF
clone size: .
D gene: TRBD2
J gene: TRBJ2-1
V gene: TRBV2

CDR3 DNA: TGTGCCAGCCGGGGGGGGTACACTGAAGCTTTCTTT
CDR3 protein: CASRGGYTEAFF
clone size: .
D gene: .
J gene: TRBJ1-1
V gene: TRBV2

CDR3 DNA: TGTGCCAGCAGCCAAAGGACAGGGCGGGGAACTGAAGCTTTCTTT
CDR3 protein: CASSQRTGRGTEAFF
clone size: few
D gene: TRBD1
J gene: TRBJ1-1
V gene: TRBV6-5

CDR3 DNA: TGTGCCAGCAGCTTAGCAGCGGCGGGGCTCTCCTACGAGCAGTACTTC
CDR3 protein: CASSLAAAGLSYEQYF
clone size: many
D gene: .
J gene: TRBJ2-7
V gene: TRBV7-8

CDR3 DNA: TGTGCCATCAGTTCGACAGGGAGCTCCTACGAGCAGTACTTC
CDR3 protein: CAISSTGSSYEQYF
clone size: .
D gene: TRBD1
J gene: TRBJ2-7
V gene: TRBV10-3

CDR3 DNA: TGTGCCAGCAGCTTAGATAAGGGGGCGTCCTCAGATACGCAGTATTTT
CDR3 protein: CASSLDKGASSDTQYF
clone size: .
D gene: TRBD1
J gene: TRBJ2-3
V gene: TRBV7-9

CDR3 DNA: TGTGCCAGCAGTATTGGTGGGGCCGGGGAGCTGTTTTTT
CDR3 protein: CASSIGGAGELFF
clone size: few
D gene: .
J gene: TRBJ2-2
V gene: TRBV12-3/TRBV12-4

CDR3 DNA: TGTGCCAGCAGCTACAGGGATACGTCTTATGGCTACACCTTC
CDR3 protein: CASSYRDTSYGYTF
clone size: .
D gene: .
J gene: TRBJ1-2
V gene: TRBV7-8

CDR3 DNA: TGTGCCAGCAACAAACCAGGGAGGGTAGCTTTCTTT
CDR3 protein: CASNKPGRVAFF
clone size: .
D gene: .
J gene: TRBJ1-1
V gene: TRBV6-5

CDR3 DNA: TGTGCCAGCAGTTCGGGACTAGCGGACTCCTACGAGCAGTACTTC
CDR3 protein: CASSSGLADSYEQYF
clone size: few
D gene: TRBD2
J gene: TRBJ2-7
V gene: TRBV6-2/TRBV6-3

CDR3 DNA: TGTGCCAGCAGGAAGGGGATAGCGGGAGGAATAGATACGCAGTATTTT
CDR3 protein: CASRKGIAGGIDTQYF
clone size: few
D gene: TRBD2
J gene: TRBJ2-3
V gene: TRBV6-5

CDR3 DNA: TGTGCCAGCAGCTACAGGACAGTACTAGCCAAAAACATTCAGTACTTC
CDR3 protein: CASSYRTVLAKNIQYF
clone size: many
D gene: .
J gene: TRBJ2-4
V gene: TRBV5-6

CDR3 DNA: TGTGCCAGCAGCCTACCGACGGGCGACACAGATACGCAGTATTTT
CDR3 protein: CASSLPTGDTDTQYF
clone size: few
D gene: .
J gene: TRBJ2-3
V gene: TRBV4-2

CDR3 DNA: TGCGCCAGCAGCTTGCGCTACGGACTAGCGGGGACAGATACGCAGTATTTT
CDR3 protein: CASSLRYGLAGTDTQYF
clone size: few
D gene: TRBD2
J gene: TRBJ2-3
V gene: TRBV5-1

CDR3 DNA: TGTGCCAGCAGCTCGAGACAGGGGGCTATACCAGTGGCTTTCTTT
CDR3 protein: CASSSRQGAIPVAFF
clone size: .
D gene: TRBD1
J gene: TRBJ1-1
V gene: TRBV7-9

CDR3 DNA: TGTGCCAGCTCACCAATTCAACAGGGGGACGGCTACACCTTC
CDR3 protein: CASSPIQQGDGYTF
clone size: .
D gene: TRBD1
J gene: TRBJ1-2
V gene: TRBV18

CDR3 DNA: TGTGCCAGCAGTTACGTCGTAGATGGGGCAGATACGCAGTATTTT
CDR3 protein: CASSYVVDGADTQYF
clone size: .
D gene: .
J gene: TRBJ2-3
V gene: TRBV6-2/TRBV6-3

CDR3 DNA: TGTGCCAGCATCTCCGCCAGGGAATATGGGGATGAGCAGTTCTTC
CDR3 protein: CASISAREYGDEQFF
clone size: many
D gene: .
J gene: TRBJ2-1
V gene: TRBV11-2

CDR3 DNA: TGCGCCAGCAGCCTCCAGGCCGACCTCTATGGCTACACCTTC
CDR3 protein: CASSLQADLYGYTF
clone size: .
D gene: .
J gene: TRBJ1-2
V gene: TRBV4-1

CDR3 DNA: TGCGCCAGCAGAACCCCTGGCGGGGGGGCCAATGAGCAGTTCTTC
CDR3 protein: CASRTPGGGANEQFF
clone size: few
D gene: TRBD2
J gene: TRBJ2-1
V gene: TRBV5-1

CDR3 DNA: TGTGCCAGCAGTTCGCCGCTCTTAGAGGCTTTCTTT
CDR3 protein: CASSSPLLEAFF
clone size: .
D gene: .
J gene: TRBJ1-1
V gene: TRBV6-5

CDR3 DNA: TGCAGCGTGTTACAGGGCCCCGGGGAGCTGTTTTTT
CDR3 protein: CSVLQGPGELFF
clone size: .
D gene: .
J gene: TRBJ2-2
V gene: TRBV29-1

CDR3 DNA: TGTGCCAGCACCCTCCAGGGGGGTTCGGGTTCACCCCTCCACTTT
CDR3 protein: CASTLQGGSGSPLHF
clone size: .
D gene: TRBD1
J gene: TRBJ1-6
V gene: TRBV6-5

CDR3 DNA: TGTGCCAGCAGGACAGGGGGCGCGTATGGCTACACCTTC
CDR3 protein: CASRTGGAYGYTF
clone size: .
D gene: TRBD1
J gene: TRBJ1-2
V gene: TRBV27

CDR3 DNA: TGCGCCAGCAGCCAAAAGAGGGGTGAAGCTTTCTTT
CDR3 protein: CASSQKRGEAFF
clone size: few
D gene: .
J gene: TRBJ1-1
V gene: TRBV5-1

CDR3 DNA: TGTGCCAGCAGCTTCGGTGGGAACCGGTACGAGCAGTACTTC
CDR3 protein: CASSFGGNRYEQYF
clone size: few
D gene: .
J gene: TRBJ2-7
V gene: TRBV11-2

CDR3 DNA: TGTGCCAGCACTAAAGGTAGCCAGAGACCCTCCTATGGCTACACCTTC
CDR3 protein: CASTKGSQRPSYGYTF
clone size: few
D gene: .
J gene: TRBJ1-2
V gene: TRBV6-1

CDR3 DNA: TGTGCCAGCAGCCTTGCGCAGGGAGGCACCTTC
CDR3 protein: CASSLAQGGTF
clone size: .
D gene: .
J gene: TRBJ1-2
V gene: TRBV2

CDR3 DNA: TGCGCCAGCAGCCTGGGAGAGGGCGCAGATACGCAGTATTTT
CDR3 protein: CASSLGEGADTQYF
clone size: few
D gene: .
J gene: TRBJ2-3
V gene: TRBV4-3

CDR3 DNA: TGTGCCAGCAGCTTAGTATCAGGGCGGTTCCCTGAAGCTTTCTTT
CDR3 protein: CASSLVSGRFPEAFF
clone size: .
D gene: .
J gene: TRBJ1-1
V gene: TRBV7-6

CDR3 DNA: TGTGCCAGCAGTTTACAGGGACAGGGCCAGCAGTACTTC
CDR3 protein: CASSLQGQGQQYF
clone size: few
D gene: TRBD1
J gene: TRBJ2-7
V gene: TRBV6-5

CDR3 DNA: TGTGCCTGGAGTGTACAGTGGGGCCCCTGTGACTTC
CDR3 protein: CAWSVQWGPCDF
clone size: .
D gene: .
J gene: TRBJ2-7
V gene: TRBV30

CDR3 DNA: TGTGCCTGGAGTCCCACCCGGGGGGACGAGCAGTACTTC
CDR3 protein: CAWSPTRGDEQYF
clone size: .
D gene: TRBD2
J gene: TRBJ2-7
V gene: TRBV30

CDR3 DNA: TGCAGTGCTAGAGATGGGTGGACTAGCTCCTACGAGCAGTACTTC
CDR3 protein: CSARDGWTSSYEQYF
clone size: once
D gene: TRBD2
J gene: TRBJ2-7
V gene: TRBV20-1

CDR3 DNA: TGTGCCAGCAGCTTAGCCAGCGGGGGCCTCACAGATACGCAGTATTTT
CDR3 protein: CASSLASGGLTDTQYF
clone size: .
D gene: TRBD2
J gene: TRBJ2-3
V gene: TRBV7-6

CDR3 DNA: TGTGCCACCAGCAGAGATCGAGGGGCCGGCGAGACCCAGTACTTC
CDR3 protein: CATSRDRGAGETQYF
clone size: few
D gene: .
J gene: TRBJ2-5
V gene: TRBV15

CDR3 DNA: TGTGCCAGCATACGTTCATACGGCGAGGGAGTCGCCAATGAGCAGTTCTTC
CDR3 protein: CASIRSYGEGVANEQFF
clone size: few
D gene: .
J gene: TRBJ2-1
V gene: TRBV5-6

CDR3 DNA: TGTGCCAGCAGCTTAATTGGGGGGGGCTACAATGAGCAGTTCTTC
CDR3 protein: CASSLIGGGYNEQFF
clone size: .
D gene: TRBD2
J gene: TRBJ2-1
V gene: TRBV7-3

CDR3 DNA: TGCGCCAGCAATGGACAGGCGGAGGAGACCCAGTACTTC
CDR3 protein: CASNGQAEETQYF
clone size: few
D gene: TRBD1
J gene: TRBJ2-5
V gene: TRBV5-1

CDR3 DNA: TGCAGTGCTAGAGATGAAAGGGGCTATCGGGACTATGGCTACACCTTC
CDR3 protein: CSARDERGYRDYGYTF
clone size: .
D gene: .
J gene: TRBJ1-2
V gene: TRBV20-1

CDR3 DNA: TGTGCCAGTAGTATTGGGGGAGATTACAATGAGCAGTTCTTC
CDR3 protein: CASSIGGDYNEQFF
clone size: many
D gene: .
J gene: TRBJ2-1
V gene: TRBV19

CDR3 DNA: TGTGCCACCAGCAGAGATCGACAGGGAGAGACCCAGTACTTC
CDR3 protein: CATSRDRQGETQYF
clone size: .
D gene: TRBD1
J gene: TRBJ2-5
V gene: TRBV15

CDR3 DNA: TGTGCCAGCAGCGTCGAAGCAGGGGCTCCCCTCGGAAAACTGTTTTTT
CDR3 protein: CASSVEAGAPLGKLFF
clone size: .
D gene: .
J gene: TRBJ1-4
V gene: TRBV9

CDR3 DNA: TGCAGTGCTAGACATCTCGGACAGGGGCCAGAGACCCAGTACTTC
CDR3 protein: CSARHLGQGPETQYF
clone size: .
D gene: TRBD1
J gene: TRBJ2-5
V gene: TRBV20-1

CDR3 DNA: TGTGCCAGCAGTTCCCTAGCGGACTCCTACAATGAGCAGTTCTTC
CDR3 protein: CASSSLADSYNEQFF
clone size: .
D gene: TRBD2
J gene: TRBJ2-1
V gene: TRBV12-3/TRBV12-4

CDR3 DNA: TGTGCCAGCAGTTCGGTCGGGACTAGTCGGTACGAGCAGTACTTC
CDR3 protein: CASSSVGTSRYEQYF
clone size: .
D gene: TRBD2
J gene: TRBJ2-7
V gene: TRBV28

CDR3 DNA: TGCAGTGCTAGAGCCTCAGGGGTGAAGGGCACCGGGGAGCTGTTTTTT
CDR3 protein: CSARASGVKGTGELFF
clone size: few
D gene: .
J gene: TRBJ2-2
V gene: TRBV20-1

CDR3 DNA: TGCGCCAGCAGTCACGGGACGGAGACCGGGGAGCTGTTTTTT
CDR3 protein: CASSHGTETGELFF
clone size: few
D gene: .
J gene: TRBJ2-2
V gene: TRBV23-1

CDR3 DNA: TGTGCCAGCAGCTTCGGCGGGAGGAAGACCTACGAGCAGTACTTC
CDR3 protein: CASSFGGRKTYEQYF
clone size: .
D gene: TRBD2
J gene: TRBJ2-7
V gene: TRBV13

CDR3 DNA: TGCAGTGCTTCGTACACGAGCTCTGGAAACACCATATATTTT
CDR3 protein: CSASYTSSGNTIYF
clone size: once
D gene: .
J gene: TRBJ1-3
V gene: TRBV20-1